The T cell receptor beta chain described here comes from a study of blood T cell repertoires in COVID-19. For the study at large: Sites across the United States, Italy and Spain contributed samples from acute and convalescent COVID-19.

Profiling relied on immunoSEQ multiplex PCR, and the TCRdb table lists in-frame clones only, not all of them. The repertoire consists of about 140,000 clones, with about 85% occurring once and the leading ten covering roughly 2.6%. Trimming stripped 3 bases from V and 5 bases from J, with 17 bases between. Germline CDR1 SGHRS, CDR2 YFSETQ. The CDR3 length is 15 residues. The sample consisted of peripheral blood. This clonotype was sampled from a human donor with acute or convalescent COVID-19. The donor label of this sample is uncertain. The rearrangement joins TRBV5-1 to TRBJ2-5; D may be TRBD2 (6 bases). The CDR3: CASSSGLTARETQYF. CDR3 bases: TGCGCCAGCAGCTCAGGACTAACAGCCCGGGAGACCCAGTACTTC.